In its sample, the clone carrying this T cell receptor beta chain was seen many times. Trimming cost V 6 bases and J 4 bases; bases outside gene matches: 8. CDR3 length: 14 residues. Per the germline V gene, CDR1 is GTSNPN and CDR2 is SVGIG (reference sequence). Each diagnosis was determined on the basis of clinical symptoms, serum thyroxine, TRAb, thyroid ultrasound and orbital computed tomography. RNA transcripts were the template, and TCR beta CDR3 regions were amplified from them. The library came from an HTBI-primed first-round RT-PCR and a second-round multiplex PCR. TCRdb re-derived calls from the multiplex PCR reads in MiXCR, one entry per CDR3 protein. In the table there are roughly 400,000 distinct CDR3 sequences, about a sixth of which are singletons. This sample stems from a study of Graves' ophthalmopathy and Graves' hyperthyroidism.

This clonotype originated in an adult woman with stable Graves' hyperthyroidism. The specimen sequenced was peripheral blood. V and J are TRBV30 and TRBJ2-5, with TRBD2 matching over 10 bases. CDR3 nucleotides: TGTGCCTGTCTGCCTAGCGGGAGTCTAGAGACCCAGTACTTC. Translating it yields CACLPSGSLETQYF.